The entry below describes one T cell receptor beta chain. The Seattle patients, enrolled during active infection, were followed longitudinally. Germline CDR1 is KGHDR and CDR2 is SFDVKD. There are 14 residues in the CDR3. The V end lost 5 bases, the J end lost 5 bases, and 11 bases lay between the germline ends. The record originates from a study of blood T cell repertoires in COVID-19. The overall study: Spain, Italy and the United States supplied samples that represented acute and convalescent COVID-19.

Authors' data handling: Amplification of reference gene primers provided the estimated nucleated cell counts. The protocol was immunoSEQ multiplex PCR, while the TCRdb copy is restricted to in-frame clones and leaves out a portion. V and J calls and clone size are those listed in that table; D and trimming were worked out from the DNA. The sample has fewer than 400,000 clones; 90% are singletons. The receptor's source is a woman aged 30 to 39 with COVID-19, enrolled during active disease. The sequencing input was peripheral blood. This chain links TRBV24-1 with TRBJ2-2; D possibly corresponds to TRBD1 (5 bases). This chain's CDR3 is CATSGRSGTGELFF. CDR3 sequence (DNA): TGTGCCACCAGTGGCAGATCAGGGACCGGGGAGCTGTTTTTT.